The rows below give T cell receptor beta chains drawn from one sample of a study of technical replicates of blood from a handful of donors. Profiled with immunoSEQ multiplex PCR; TCRdb holds only in-frame clones, not every one. The sample lists around 100,000 clones; around 96% were seen once. Material for sequencing was T cells isolated from PBMCs. All receptors derive from a human donor in good health. The CDR3 runs from the conserved cysteine through the conserved F or W. A D gene is named only where the DNA matches it firmly. Some rows have no size entry. The others give once, few or many, or a class for an expanded clone.

clone size	V gene	J gene	D gene	CDR3 protein	CDR3 DNA
NA	TRBV7-9	TRBJ2-3	NA	CASSLDLDTQYF	TGTGCCAGCAGCTTAGATCTAGATACGCAGTATTTT
NA	TRBV4-1	TRBJ2-5	TRBD2	CASSQVLTSGTGETQYF	TGCGCCAGCAGCCAAGTATTAACTAGCGGGACTGGGGAGACCCAGTACTTC
NA	TRBV19	TRBJ2-7	NA	CASSSGETYEQYF	TGTGCCAGTAGTTCAGGGGAAACCTACGAGCAGTACTTC
NA	TRBV9	TRBJ1-2	NA	CASSVGVPFSGYTF	TGTGCCAGCAGCGTAGGGGTACCTTTTAGCGGCTACACCTTC
NA	TRBV6-6	TRBJ1-3	TRBD1	CASGGQGAGNTIYF	TGTGCCAGCGGCGGACAGGGTGCTGGAAACACCATATATTTT
NA	TRBV30	TRBJ1-5	NA	CAWSDLQGSGPQHF	TGTGCCTGGAGTGACTTACAGGGTTCTGGGCCCCAGCATTTT
NA	TRBV27	TRBJ2-1	NA	CASSLTRVYEQFF	TGTGCCAGCAGTTTAACCAGGGTTTATGAGCAGTTCTTC
NA	TRBV10-3	TRBJ1-1	TRBD1	CAISESMGTGLFMNTEAFF	TGTGCCATCAGTGAGTCTATGGGGACAGGGCTTTTCATGAACACTGAAGCTTTCTTT
NA	TRBV7-9	TRBJ2-2	NA	CASSTSGNTGELFF	TGTGCCAGCAGTACCTCAGGGAACACCGGGGAGCTGTTTTTT
NA	TRBV11-2	TRBJ2-7	NA	CASSLAASAYPYEQYF	TGTGCCAGCAGCTTAGCGGCTAGCGCTTATCCCTACGAGCAGTACTTC
NA	TRBV5-1	TRBJ2-1	NA	CASSSLEAADEQFF	TGCGCCAGCAGTAGTCTCGAGGCCGCCGACGAGCAGTTCTTC
NA	TRBV7-2	TRBJ1-4	TRBD1	CASSPKTGHNEKLFF	TGTGCCAGCAGCCCTAAGACAGGGCATAATGAAAAACTGTTTTTT
NA	TRBV6-6	TRBJ2-5	TRBD1	CASSDRETQETQYF	TGTGCCAGCAGTGACAGGGAAACCCAAGAGACCCAGTACTTC
NA	TRBV28	TRBJ2-1	TRBD2	CASSPPSGGWNEQFF	TGTGCCAGCAGTCCACCTAGCGGAGGTTGGAATGAGCAGTTCTTC
NA	TRBV6-5	TRBJ2-5	TRBD1	CASSQGQGWQTQYF	TGTGCCAGCAGTCAAGGACAGGGGTGGCAGACCCAGTACTTC
NA	TRBV19	TRBJ1-2	TRBD1	CASRDRGQFFYGYTF	TGTGCCAGTAGAGACAGGGGCCAGTTCTTCTATGGCTACACCTTC
once	TRBV7-7	TRBJ2-2	NA	CASSLDWSGELFF	TGTGCTAGCAGCTTAGACTGGTCCGGGGAGCTGTTTTTT
once	TRBV27	TRBJ2-2	NA	CASSSQAGVGELFF	TGTGCCAGCAGTTCTCAGGCCGGGGTCGGGGAGCTGTTTTTT
NA	TRBV27	TRBJ2-7	TRBD2	CASSIRTSASYEQYF	TGTGCCAGCAGTATCAGGACTAGCGCCTCCTACGAGCAGTACTTC
NA	TRBV7-3	TRBJ2-1	NA	CASGSPGNEQFF	TGTGCCAGCGGATCTCCGGGGAATGAGCAGTTCTTC
NA	TRBV9	TRBJ1-2	NA	CASSVYGDANYGYTF	TGTGCCAGCAGCGTATACGGGGATGCTAACTATGGCTACACCTTC
NA	TRBV19	TRBJ1-4	NA	CASRTSYATNEKLFF	TGTGCCAGTAGGACATCTTATGCAACTAATGAAAAACTGTTTTTT
NA	TRBV7-9	TRBJ2-2	NA	CASSISRDTGELFF	TGTGCCAGCAGCATTTCCAGGGACACCGGGGAGCTGTTTTTT
NA	TRBV27	TRBJ2-1	TRBD2	CASSLLAGSHEQFF	TGTGCCAGCAGTTTACTAGCGGGGTCCCACGAGCAGTTCTTC
once	TRBV29-1	TRBJ1-4	TRBD1	CSVKGGSTEKLFF	TGCAGCGTTAAAGGGGGCTCGACTGAAAAACTGTTTTTT
NA	TRBV5-1	TRBJ1-1	NA	CASSLDGREWEAFF	TGCGCCAGCAGCTTGGATGGGAGGGAGTGGGAAGCTTTCTTT
NA	TRBV6-5	TRBJ2-7	NA	CASYSTLPYEQYF	TGTGCCAGCTATTCTACCCTCCCCTACGAGCAGTACTTC
NA	TRBV6-5	TRBJ2-7	NA	CASRRSGEQYF	TGTGCCAGCAGGAGAAGTGGCGAGCAGTACTTC
NA	TRBV4-1	TRBJ2-1	NA	CASSQEGVSAYNEQFF	TGCGCCAGCAGCCAAGAAGGGGTGTCTGCCTACAATGAGCAGTTCTTC
NA	TRBV6-5	TRBJ1-5	NA	CASSYSSGVGPQHF	TGTGCCAGCAGTTACTCTTCGGGGGTCGGGCCCCAGCATTTT
NA	TRBV5-5	TRBJ2-3	NA	CASSLAGDVADTQYF	TGTGCCAGCAGCTTGGCAGGGGATGTGGCAGATACGCAGTATTTT
NA	TRBV11-2	TRBJ2-6	NA	CASSSFSSGANVLTF	TGTGCCAGCAGCTCCTTCAGCTCTGGGGCCAACGTCCTGACTTTC
NA	TRBV7-9	TRBJ2-7	NA	CASSDWKSSYEQYF	TGTGCCAGCAGCGACTGGAAGAGCTCCTACGAGCAGTACTTC
NA	TRBV29-1	TRBJ1-2	TRBD1	CSVPTGTGGGYTF	TGCAGCGTTCCCACCGGGACAGGGGGTGGCTACACCTTC
NA	TRBV6-1	TRBJ1-1	NA	CASTQTGLGTEAFF	TGTGCCAGCACCCAGACAGGACTAGGTACTGAAGCTTTCTTT
NA	TRBV7-6	TRBJ2-5	NA	CASSFPQETQYF	TGTGCCAGCAGCTTTCCGCAAGAGACCCAGTACTTC
NA	TRBV10-3	TRBJ2-1	NA	CAISEGPGLYNEQFF	TGTGCCATCAGTGAAGGCCCGGGACTCTACAATGAGCAGTTCTTC
NA	TRBV11-2	TRBJ2-1	NA	CASSFSAGHSYNEQFF	TGTGCCAGCAGCTTCTCTGCGGGGCACTCCTACAATGAGCAGTTCTTC
NA	TRBV6-5	TRBJ1-5	NA	CASRPGQPQHF	TGTGCCAGCAGACCGGGGCAGCCCCAGCATTTT
NA	TRBV27	TRBJ2-1	NA	CASSLGGKGYNEQFF	TGTGCCAGCAGTTTAGGGGGGAAAGGATACAATGAGCAGTTCTTC
NA	TRBV27	TRBJ1-2	NA	CASSHGRSANYGYTF	TGTGCCAGCAGCCATGGCAGATCCGCTAACTATGGCTACACCTTC
NA	TRBV18	TRBJ2-5	NA	CASSPLVTPQETQYF	TGTGCCAGCTCACCACTTGTCACTCCGCAAGAGACCCAGTACTTC
NA	TRBV4-2	TRBJ2-2	NA	CASSQDRVTGELFF	TGTGCCAGCAGCCAAGACAGGGTCACCGGGGAGCTGTTTTTT
NA	TRBV14	TRBJ2-1	TRBD1	CASSQTGGLNEQFF	TGTGCCAGCAGCCAAACAGGGGGGCTCAATGAGCAGTTCTTC